The 21 T cell receptor beta chains below were found in one sample sequenced in a study of siplizumab effects on memory and regulatory T cells. Assay: immunoSEQ multiplex PCR; the TCRdb copy retains only in-frame clones and omits some. This table has approximately 94,000 clones, 94% appearing once. Material for sequencing was non-Treg CD4+ T cells sorted from blood. These receptors all stem from a human donor in good health.

The V gene is TRBV29-1, the J gene TRBJ2-1, with D unclear. The CDR3 has 13 residues. V lost 8 bases and J 1 base, leaving 12 bases between the germline ends. The V gene's germline CDR1 is SQVTM and CDR2 ANQGSEA. CDR3 residues: CSPTLRSYNEQFF. The CDR3 bases are TGCAGCCCAACCCTTCGTTCCTACAATGAGCAGTTCTTC.

The chain uses TRBV4-1 and TRBJ2-2; TRBD2 agrees at 10 bases. Germline V gives CDR1 MGHRA, CDR2 YSYEKL. The CDR3 is 14 amino acids. Losses at the gene ends were 5 bases for V and 7 bases for J; bases not matched to a gene: 4. In DNA, the CDR3 is TGCGCCAGCAGCTACGGACTAGCGGACGGGGAGCTGTTTTTT. Amino acids: CASSYGLADGELFF.

The chain has TRBV28 and TRBJ1-2, with D possibly TRBD1 on 5 matching bases. The germline CDR1 and CDR2 sequences are MDHEN and SYDVKM. The V gene lost 10 bases and the J gene lost 4 bases, with 19 bases spanning the gap. The CDR3 runs to 14 residues. The CDR3 nucleotides are TGTGCCATCTTCGATCAGGGCGTGAGCTATGGCTACACCTTC. Translating gives CAIFDQGVSYGYTF.

Concerning this clone itself: A junction boundary mismatches the germline segment, possibly from a read error. The rearrangement joins TRBV11-2 to TRBJ2-7; no firm D call. Germline lookup yields CDR1 SGHAT and CDR2 FQNNGV. The CDR3 has 12 amino acids. In nucleotides, the CDR3 is TGTGCCAGCCGCTTGAAGGGCTACGAGCAGTACTTC. This sequence encodes CASRLKGYEQYF.

This clone has just one count. The chain links TRBV5-1 to TRBJ1-4; D is unclear. The germline V gene has CDR1 SGHRS and CDR2 YFSETQ. Trimming took off 5 bases at V and 0 bases at J, with 14 bases between the two ends. The CDR3 totals 16 residues. The CDR3 region has the DNA TGCGCCAGCAGTAGAGGAGACGTTGCAACTAATGAAAAACTGTTTTTT. Its translation: CASSRGDVATNEKLFF.

The chain employs TRBV19 and TRBJ2-7, with 9 bases lining up with TRBD1. The V gene end was trimmed by 3 bases and the J gene end by 6 bases; junction bases not matched to a gene: 6. Germline V gene lookup returns CDR1 LNHDA and CDR2 SQIVND (reference sequence). The CDR3 totals 14 residues. The CDR3 DNA is TGTGCCAGTAGTATTCCGGGACAGGGTGGCGAGCAGTACTTC. Translating gives CASSIPGQGGEQYF.

The sample holds one count of this clone. V usage is TRBV5-6 and J usage is TRBJ2-3; 7 bases are shared with TRBD1. This CDR3 spans 16 amino acids. Germline loops: CDR1 SGHDT, CDR2 YYEEEE. The ends lost 5 bases at V and 2 bases at J; junction bases unmatched: 11. The DNA of the CDR3 is TGTGCCAGCAGTCGCGTGGTAGGGGGCTTCACAGATACGCAGTATTTT. It encodes CASSRVVGGFTDTQYF.

The V and J genes are TRBV6-4 and TRBJ2-3; D not resolved. V was pared by 6 bases and J by 6 bases, with 13 bases between. This CDR3 spans 13 amino acids. Germline values: CDR1 MRHNA, CDR2 SNTAGT. The CDR3 here is CASSLRPGDTQYF. The CDR3 bases are TGTGCCAGCAGCCTCAGACCCGGGGATACGCAGTATTTT.

V and J are TRBV2 and TRBJ2-5; the D is unclear. V lost 3 bases and J lost 2, with 13 bases in between. Germline V gene sequence: CDR1 SNHLY, CDR2 FYNNEI. The CDR3 is 15 residues long. The CDR3 sequence is CASSEWGGVQETQYF. In DNA form, the CDR3 reads TGTGCCAGCAGTGAGTGGGGTGGGGTTCAAGAGACCCAGTACTTC.

J is TRBJ2-1 and V is TRBV7-6, with 10 bases identical to TRBD2. Trimming cost V 1 base and J 4 bases; bases outside gene matches: 4. The CDR3 covers 16 residues. In germline, CDR1 is SGHVS, CDR2 FNYEAQ. The CDR3 coding sequence is TGTGCCAGCAGCTTAGGAATAGCGGGAGGATACAATGAGCAGTTCTTC. This gives the protein CASSLGIAGGYNEQFF.

V and J are TRBV5-5 and TRBJ1-2; D remains ambiguous. The V gene lost 0 bases and the J gene lost 1 base, with 7 bases spanning the gap. There are 14 residues in the CDR3. In germline, CDR1 is SGHKS, CDR2 YYEKEE (reference sequence). The CDR3 DNA reads TGTGCCAGCAGCTTGGATCTCAATAACTATGGCTACACCTTC. Its protein product is CASSLDLNNYGYTF.

This chain links TRBV29-1 with TRBJ2-1, with D perhaps assigned TRBD1 or TRBD2 (5 bases each). V gave up 5 bases and J gave up 3 bases, with 14 bases separating them. CDR3 length equals 14 residues. CDR1 is SQVTM, CDR2 ANQGSEA, per germline. The CDR3 sequence: CSVTPVGGYNEQFF. In DNA form, the CDR3 reads TGCAGCGTTACACCCGTTGGGGGCTACAATGAGCAGTTCTTC.

In the case of this clone: The junction shows a germline mismatch at one end, possibly a read error. Different DNA sequences within this sample yield the same CDR3. CDR3 region: CASSEEAGISNQPQHF. The CDR3 DNA is TGTGCTAGCAGTGAAGAGGCGGGTATTAGCAATCAGCCCCAGCATTTT. The chain recombines TRBV2 with TRBJ1-5; no firm D call. The CDR3 consists of 16 residues. Germline V gene data show CDR1 as SNHLY and CDR2 as FYNNEI.

The rearrangement uses TRBV18 and TRBJ1-3, with 8 bases fitting TRBD1. The CDR3 extends over 16 amino acids. Germline values: CDR1 KGHSH, CDR2 LQKENI. V shed 5 bases, J shed 1 base, and the junction held 7 bases outside the gene matches. For the CDR3, the DNA is TGTGCCAGCTCAGCCCAGGGGGCGAGGTCTGGAAACACCATATATTTT. This encodes CASSAQGARSGNTIYF.

The rearrangement links TRBV28 to TRBJ2-7, with 10 bases identical to TRBD1. The CDR3 is made up of 16 amino acids. Germline CDR1 reads MDHEN; CDR2 reads SYDVKM. V was clipped by 7 bases and J by 1 base; unmatched bases: 10. The DNA of the CDR3 is TGTGCCAGCACCGGATCGGGGACAGGGGTTTCCTACGAGCAGTACTTC. Translating gives CASTGSGTGVSYEQYF.

This clone showed up just once. The chain combines TRBV28 with TRBJ2-7; 8 bases agree with TRBD2. Per the germline V gene, CDR1 is MDHEN and CDR2 is SYDVKM. J gave up 2 bases and V 6 bases, and 3 bases lay outside the gene matches. This CDR3 has 13 residues. The chain's CDR3 is CASSRGGTYEQYF. The CDR3 bases are TGTGCCAGCAGCCGGGGGGGTACCTACGAGCAGTACTTC.

The chain recombines TRBV7-9 with TRBJ1-1, with 7 bases fitting TRBD1. The CDR3 spans 16 residues. Per the germline V gene, CDR1 is SEHNR and CDR2 is FQNEAQ (reference sequence). The V segment lost 5 bases and the J segment 12 bases; nucleotides outside the gene matches: 21. The CDR3 is CASSTISGVRGATPFF. The CDR3 DNA follows: TGTGCCAGCAGCACCATCAGTGGAGTCAGGGGGGCTACGCCTTTCTTT.

The chain uses TRBV7-2 and TRBJ1-1; 10 bases align to TRBD1. The germline V gene has CDR1 SGHTA and CDR2 FQGNSA. V lost 5 bases and J lost 2; bases outside the gene matches: 11. The CDR3 has 17 amino acids. The CDR3 is CASSRGQGGTRNTEAFF. CDR3 DNA sequence: TGTGCCAGCAGCCGCGGACAGGGGGGAACAAGAAACACTGAAGCTTTCTTT.

The chain is built from TRBV7-2 and TRBJ2-7; no clear D. V lost 1 base and J 3 bases, leaving 13 bases between the germline ends. This CDR3 has 15 residues. CDR1 is SGHTA, CDR2 FQGNSA, per germline. The CDR3 here is CASSLEGSRLYEQYF. CDR3 nucleotide sequence: TGTGCCAGCAGCTTAGAGGGTAGCCGCCTCTACGAGCAGTACTTC.

The V gene is TRBV7-6, the J gene TRBJ1-5; unclear D gene. This CDR3 has 13 residues. V lost 1 base and J lost 6, with 7 bases in between. The germline CDR1 and CDR2 sequences are SGHVS and FNYEAQ. The CDR3 sequence: CASSLEVGQPQHF. The CDR3 DNA reads as TGTGCCAGCAGCTTAGAGGTGGGTCAGCCCCAGCATTTT. Filled out from reference TRBV7-6 and TRBJ1-5, the complete variable domain reads GAGVSQSPRYKVTKRGQDVALRCDPISGHVSLYWYRQALGQGPEFLTYFNYEAQQDKSGLPNDRFSAERPEGSISTLTIQRTEQRDSAMYRCASSLEVGQPQHFGDGTRLSIL.

This clone has only one observation. The J gene is TRBJ1-1, the V gene TRBV5-1; no clear D gene. The CDR3 consists of 15 residues. The V gene's germline CDR1 is SGHRS and CDR2 YFSETQ. Deletions cut 0 bases from V and 4 bases from J, with 13 bases between. The CDR3 nucleotides are TGCGCCAGCAGCTTGGTGGGGAGGAGGGCCACTGAAGCTTTCTTT. Residues: CASSLVGRRATEAFF.